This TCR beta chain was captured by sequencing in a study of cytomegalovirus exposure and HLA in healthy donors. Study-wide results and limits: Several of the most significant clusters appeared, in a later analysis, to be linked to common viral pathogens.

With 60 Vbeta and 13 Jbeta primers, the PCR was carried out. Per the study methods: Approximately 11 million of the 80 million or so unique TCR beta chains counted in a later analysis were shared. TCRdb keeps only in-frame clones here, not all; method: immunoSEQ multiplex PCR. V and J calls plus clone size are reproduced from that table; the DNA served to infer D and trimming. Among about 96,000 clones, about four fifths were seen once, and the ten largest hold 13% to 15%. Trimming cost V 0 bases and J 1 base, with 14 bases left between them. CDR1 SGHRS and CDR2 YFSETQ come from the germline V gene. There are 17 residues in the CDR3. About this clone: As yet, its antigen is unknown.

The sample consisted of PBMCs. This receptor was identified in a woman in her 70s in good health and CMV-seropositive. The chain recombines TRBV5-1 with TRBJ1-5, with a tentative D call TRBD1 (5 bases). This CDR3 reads CASSLESQGISNQPQHF. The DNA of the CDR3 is TGCGCCAGCAGCTTGGAGAGTCAGGGAATAAGCAATCAGCCCCAGCATTTT.